Following are 3 T cell receptor beta chains from one sample sequenced in a study of identical twins. TCRdb used MiXCR to reprocess the 5' RACE reads, holding one entry per CDR3 protein. Found here are 1.5 million to 2 million distinct CDR3 sequences, roughly a third of them singletons; the top ten hold more than 0.25%. The sequencing input was cord blood. These receptor sequences come from a newborn girl in good health.

This clonotype has a handful of counts. The chain employs TRBV12-3 or TRBV12-4 and TRBJ1-2; the match to TRBD1 covers 9 bases. Trimming cost V 10 bases and J 8 bases; bases outside gene matches: 11. The CDR3 extends over 13 amino acids. In nucleotides, the CDR3 is TGTGCCACCACCAGGGGGACAGGGTGGGGCTACACCTTC. This sequence encodes CATTRGTGWGYTF.

This clonotype has just a few counts. The V gene is TRBV3-1, the J gene TRBJ2-1; a weak D match, TRBD2 (5 bases). CDR1 and CDR2 from the germline V gene are LGHDT and YNNKEL (reference sequence). Trimming removed 3 bases at V and 4 bases at J, with 19 bases between. The CDR3 spans 17 residues. CDR3 sequence (DNA): TGTGCCAGCAGCCAGGGCTTGGAGCGGCCGTATTACAATGAGCAGTTCTTC. Translating it yields CASSQGLERPYYNEQFF.

Here the CDR3 reads CSVELRSMNTEAFF. CDR3 coding DNA: TGCAGCGTTGAACTCAGGTCCATGAACACTGAAGCTTTCTTT. The chain couples TRBV29-1 to TRBJ1-1; D ambiguous. Per the germline V gene, CDR1 is SQVTM and CDR2 is ANQGSEA. The CDR3 is 14 residues long. V dropped 2 bases and J dropped 0 bases, with 10 bases sitting between them.